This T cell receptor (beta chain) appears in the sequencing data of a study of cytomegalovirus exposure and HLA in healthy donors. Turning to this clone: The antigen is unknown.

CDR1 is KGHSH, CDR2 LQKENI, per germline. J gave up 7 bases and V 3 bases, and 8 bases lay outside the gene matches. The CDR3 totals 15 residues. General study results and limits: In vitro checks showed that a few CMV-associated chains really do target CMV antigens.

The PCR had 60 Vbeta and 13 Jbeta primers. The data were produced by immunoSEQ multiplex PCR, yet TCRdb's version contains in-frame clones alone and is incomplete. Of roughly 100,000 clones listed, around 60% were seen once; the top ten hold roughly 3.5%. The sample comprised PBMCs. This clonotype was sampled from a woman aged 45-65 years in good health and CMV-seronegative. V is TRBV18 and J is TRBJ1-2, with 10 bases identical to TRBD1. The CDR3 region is CASSPGRDRGFGYTF. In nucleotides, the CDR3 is TGTGCCAGCTCACCGGGCCGGGACAGGGGTTTTGGCTACACCTTC.